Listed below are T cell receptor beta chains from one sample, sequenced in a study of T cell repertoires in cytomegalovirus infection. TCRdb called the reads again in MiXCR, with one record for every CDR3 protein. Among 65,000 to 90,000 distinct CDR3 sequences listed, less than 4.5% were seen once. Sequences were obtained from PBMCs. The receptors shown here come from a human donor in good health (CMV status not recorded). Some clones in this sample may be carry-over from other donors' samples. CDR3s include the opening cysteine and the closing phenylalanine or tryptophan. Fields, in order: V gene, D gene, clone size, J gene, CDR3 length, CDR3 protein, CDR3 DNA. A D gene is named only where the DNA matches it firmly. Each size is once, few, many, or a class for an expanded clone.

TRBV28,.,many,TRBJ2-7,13,CASRRLDNYEQYF,TGTGCCAGCAGGAGACTGGACAATTACGAGCAGTACTTC
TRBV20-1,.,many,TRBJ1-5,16,CSARDNGAGSNQPQHF,TGCAGTGCTAGAGATAACGGGGCAGGGAGCAATCAGCCCCAGCATTTT
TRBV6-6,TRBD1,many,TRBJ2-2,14,CASKRTGDTGELFF,TGTGCCAGCAAACGGACAGGCGACACCGGGGAGCTGTTTTTT
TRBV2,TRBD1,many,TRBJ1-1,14,CASSLGQGYTEAFF,TGTGCCAGCAGTTTGGGACAGGGATACACTGAAGCTTTCTTT
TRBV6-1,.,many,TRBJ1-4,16,CASSERPGGNGEKLFF,TGTGCCAGCAGTGAAAGGCCGGGAGGTAACGGTGAAAAACTGTTTTTT
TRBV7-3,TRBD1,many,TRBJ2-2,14,CASSPGQYTGELFF,TGTGCCAGCAGCCCGGGACAGTACACCGGGGAGCTGTTTTTT
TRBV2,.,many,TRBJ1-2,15,CASRDPSGPLYGYTF,TGTGCCAGCAGGGACCCCTCGGGACCGCTCTATGGCTACACCTTC
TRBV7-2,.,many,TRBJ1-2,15,CASSLADIGPSGYTF,TGTGCCAGCAGCTTAGCGGACATTGGGCCAAGTGGCTACACCTTC
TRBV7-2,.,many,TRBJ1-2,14,CASSLEGNNYGYTF,TGTGCCAGCAGCTTAGAGGGGAATAACTATGGCTACACCTTC
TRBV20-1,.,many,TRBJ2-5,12,CSALRMGETQYF,TGCAGTGCGCTCAGAATGGGTGAGACCCAGTACTTC
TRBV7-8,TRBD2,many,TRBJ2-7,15,CASSLVRTRLSEQYF,TGTGCCAGCAGCTTAGTTAGGACTAGGTTGTCCGAGCAGTACTTC
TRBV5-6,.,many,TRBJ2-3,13,CASSYRVLDTQYF,TGTGCCAGCAGTTACAGGGTATTGGATACGCAGTATTTT
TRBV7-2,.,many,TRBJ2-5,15,CASSESLGRQETQYF,TGTGCCAGCAGCGAGTCCCTGGGGAGACAAGAGACCCAGTACTTC
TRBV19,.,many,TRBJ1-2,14,CASSMRGRDYGYTF,TGTGCCAGTAGTATGCGGGGGCGCGACTATGGCTACACCTTC
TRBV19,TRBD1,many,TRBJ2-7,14,CASTPKQGADEQYF,TGTGCCAGTACCCCGAAACAGGGGGCCGACGAGCAGTACTTC